This TCR beta chain was captured in a study of T cell clonotyping in hematopoietic cell transplantation. On the study more broadly: Recipient samples before transplant were obtained post-cytoreduction.

Notes on the study in general: Pathologically expanded recipient clonotypes increased progressively from day 30 to day 180 as diversity fell. Few recipient clonotypes overlapped donors; over 97% were de novo at given depth.

Data came from immunoSEQ multiplex PCR; TCRdb stores just in-frame clones and leaves some out. This sample yields 75,000 to 95,000 clones, of which around 96% are seen a single time; roughly 1.5% belongs to the top ten. The CDR3 spans 15 residues. The trim removed 4 bases at V and 2 bases at J, leaving 4 bases unmatched. Germline assignment: CDR1 SGHDN and CDR2 FVKESK. Points on this clone: Its matching antigen is unknown.

As to time point: recipient sample about 28 days before transplant, after cytoreduction. Recipient blood drawn about 28 days pretransplant and days 30, 100, 180 after. The origin of this receptor is a woman aged 50 to 65 with acute myeloid leukemia. Some clones in this sample may be carry-over from other donors' samples. V is TRBV14 and J is TRBJ2-1, with 8 bases lining up with TRBD1. The sample in question was peripheral blood mononuclear cells, obtained before stem cell transplant. CDR3 loop: CASSPTGVAYNEQFF. CDR3 bases: TGTGCCAGCAGCCCGACAGGGGTCGCCTACAATGAGCAGTTCTTC.